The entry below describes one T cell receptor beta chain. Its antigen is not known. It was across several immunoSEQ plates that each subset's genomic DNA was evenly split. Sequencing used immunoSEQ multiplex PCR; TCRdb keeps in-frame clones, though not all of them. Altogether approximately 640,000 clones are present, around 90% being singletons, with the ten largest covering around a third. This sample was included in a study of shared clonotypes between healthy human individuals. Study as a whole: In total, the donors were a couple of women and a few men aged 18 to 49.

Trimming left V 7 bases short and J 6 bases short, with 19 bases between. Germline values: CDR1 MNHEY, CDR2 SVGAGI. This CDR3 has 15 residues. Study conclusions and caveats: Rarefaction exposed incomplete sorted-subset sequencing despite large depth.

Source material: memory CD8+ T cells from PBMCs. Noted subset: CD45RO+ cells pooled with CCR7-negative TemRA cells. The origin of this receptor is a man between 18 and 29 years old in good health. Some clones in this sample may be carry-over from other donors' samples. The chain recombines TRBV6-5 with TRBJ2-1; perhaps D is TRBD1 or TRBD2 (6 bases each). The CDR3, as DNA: TGTGCCAGCATGTTCCGTACAGGGAGGTTCAATGAGCAGTTCTTC. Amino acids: CASMFRTGRFNEQFF.